The entry below describes one T cell receptor beta chain. Seattle patients were enrolled while actively infected and followed longitudinally. Original processing methods: Estimation of nucleated cell counts was performed using reference gene primer amplification. Clones were sequenced by immunoSEQ multiplex PCR, and TCRdb holds only the in-frame ones, with some missing. V, J and clone size were drawn from that table, and D and trimming were deduced from the DNA. The table has 300,000 to 400,000 clones, approximately 91% seen once. Germline V gene data show CDR1 as LGHDT and CDR2 as YNNKEL (reference sequence). V was pared by 0 bases and J by 4 bases, with 10 bases between. There are 15 residues in the CDR3. The data derive from a study of blood T cell repertoires in COVID-19. For the study at large: The United States, Italy and Spain provided the acute and convalescent COVID-19 samples. The analysed material was cDNA or gDNA that came from T cells, B-cell-depleted T cells, or PBMCs.

Material: peripheral blood. The chain is built from TRBV3-1 (or the pseudogene TRBV3-2) and TRBJ1-5; D unclear. The receptor comes from an older woman with COVID-19, enrolled during active disease. The CDR3 region is CASSQESGLNQPQHF. CDR3 sequence (DNA): TGTGCCAGCAGCCAAGAATCAGGACTAAATCAGCCCCAGCATTTT.